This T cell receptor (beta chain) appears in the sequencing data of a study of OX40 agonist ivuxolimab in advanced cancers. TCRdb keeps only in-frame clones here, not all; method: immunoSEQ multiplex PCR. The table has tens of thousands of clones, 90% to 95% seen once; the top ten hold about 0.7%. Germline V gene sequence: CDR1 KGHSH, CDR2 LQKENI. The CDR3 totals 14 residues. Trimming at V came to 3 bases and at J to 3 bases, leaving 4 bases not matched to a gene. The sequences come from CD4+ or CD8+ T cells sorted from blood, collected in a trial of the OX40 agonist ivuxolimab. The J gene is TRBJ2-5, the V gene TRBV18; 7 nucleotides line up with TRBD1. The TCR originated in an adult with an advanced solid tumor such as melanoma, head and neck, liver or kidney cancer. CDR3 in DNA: TGTGCCAGCTCACCGGGACAGAAAAAAGAGACCCAGTACTTC. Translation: CASSPGQKKETQYF.